Given below is one T cell receptor beta chain in context. Its antigen is unidentified. The method was immunoSEQ multiplex PCR; TCRdb's version includes in-frame clones alone and lacks a portion of them. The data hold 50,000 to 65,000 clones, with about 94% observed a single time. The CDR3 extends over 15 amino acids. Germline lookup yields CDR1 WSHSY and CDR2 SAAADI. Trimming at V came to 2 bases and at J to 7 bases, leaving 5 bases not matched to a gene. Cells were CD45RO-negative CD62L-positive naive CD4 T cells sorted from PBMCs. The sample comes from a study of human versus mouse CDR3 diversity and MHC coevolution. General observations from the study: About 1.6 million TCR beta clonotypes were estimated for humans, the largest repertoire. Six MHC II alleles selected the human T cells. The lowest clonal inequality scores came from most of the three human donors.

The sequenced sample consisted of naive CD4+ T cells from blood. Subset noted: CD45RO-negative CD62L-positive naive CD4 T cells. The sequence was collected from a person in their sixties in good health. The V gene is TRBV10-2, the J gene TRBJ2-7; 13 bases line up with TRBD2. CDR3 sequence (DNA): TGCGCCAGCAGTGAGATAGGACTAGCGGGAGAAGAGCAGTACTTC. Translating it yields CASSEIGLAGEEQYF.